This T cell receptor beta chain was sequenced for a study of identifying expanded T cells in peripheral blood. Germline loops: CDR1 SGHRS, CDR2 YFSETQ. Germline trimming cut 1 base from V and 4 bases from J; bases unmatched to any gene: 9. This CDR3 is built from 16 residues. The study's findings and limits: Clone count variance between roughly two-week samples rose with total template count.

Produced via immunoSEQ multiplex PCR; TCRdb's table is partial and in-frame only. The sample carries 60,000 to 65,000 clones, about four fifths recorded once. This clone was detected only once. What it recognizes is unknown. The sequencing sample was made of blood. The V call is TRBV5-1, the J call TRBJ2-5, with TRBD2 matching 8 bases. This clonotype originated in a person aged 18 to 75 in good health. This CDR3 reads CASSLSGGGSRETQYF. The CDR3 DNA sequence: TGCGCCAGCAGCTTGTCGGGCGGGGGGTCCCGAGAGACCCAGTACTTC.